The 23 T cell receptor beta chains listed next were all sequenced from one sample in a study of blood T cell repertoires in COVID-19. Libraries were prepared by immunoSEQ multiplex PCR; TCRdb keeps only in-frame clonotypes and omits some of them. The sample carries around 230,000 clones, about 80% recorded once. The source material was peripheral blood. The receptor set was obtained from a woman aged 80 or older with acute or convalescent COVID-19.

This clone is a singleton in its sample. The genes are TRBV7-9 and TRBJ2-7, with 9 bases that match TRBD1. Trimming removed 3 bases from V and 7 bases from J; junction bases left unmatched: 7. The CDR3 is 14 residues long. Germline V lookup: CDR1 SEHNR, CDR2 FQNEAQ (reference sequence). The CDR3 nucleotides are TGTGCCAGCAGCTTGACAGGGGGGTTGGGAGAGCAGTACTTC. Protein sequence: CASSLTGGLGEQYF.

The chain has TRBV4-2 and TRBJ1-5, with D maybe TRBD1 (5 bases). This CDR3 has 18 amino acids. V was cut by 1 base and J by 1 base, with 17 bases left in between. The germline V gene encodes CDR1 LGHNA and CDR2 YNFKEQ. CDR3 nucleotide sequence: TGTGCCAGCAGCCAAGTAGGGACCGGGACTCCGAGCAATCAGCCCCAGCATTTT. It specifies CASSQVGTGTPSNQPQHF.

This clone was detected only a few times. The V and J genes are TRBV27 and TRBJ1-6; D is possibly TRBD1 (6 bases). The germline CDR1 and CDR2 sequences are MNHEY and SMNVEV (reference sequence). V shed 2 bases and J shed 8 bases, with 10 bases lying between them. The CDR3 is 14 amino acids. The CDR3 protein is CASSLRGRDSPLHF. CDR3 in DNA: TGTGCCAGCAGTTTAAGGGGGAGGGATTCACCCCTCCACTTT.

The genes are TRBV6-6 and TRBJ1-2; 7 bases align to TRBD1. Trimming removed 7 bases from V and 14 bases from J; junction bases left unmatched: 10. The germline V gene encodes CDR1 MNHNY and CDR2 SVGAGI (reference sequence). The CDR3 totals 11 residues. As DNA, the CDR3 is TGTGCCAGCAACAACGCAGGGACAGCGACCTTC. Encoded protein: CASNNAGTATF.

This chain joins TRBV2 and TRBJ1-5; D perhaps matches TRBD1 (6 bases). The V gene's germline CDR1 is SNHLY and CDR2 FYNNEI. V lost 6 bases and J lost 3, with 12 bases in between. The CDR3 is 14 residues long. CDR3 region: CASSQGQINQPQHF. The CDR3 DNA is TGTGCCAGCAGCCAAGGACAGATCAATCAGCCCCAGCATTTT.

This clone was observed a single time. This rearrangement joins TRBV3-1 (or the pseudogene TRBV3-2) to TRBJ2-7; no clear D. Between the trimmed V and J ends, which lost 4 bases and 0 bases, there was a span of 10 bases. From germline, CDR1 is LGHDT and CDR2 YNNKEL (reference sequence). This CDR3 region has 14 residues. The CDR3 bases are TGTGCCAGCAGCCCTTACTTTGGCTCCTACGAGCAGTACTTC. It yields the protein CASSPYFGSYEQYF.

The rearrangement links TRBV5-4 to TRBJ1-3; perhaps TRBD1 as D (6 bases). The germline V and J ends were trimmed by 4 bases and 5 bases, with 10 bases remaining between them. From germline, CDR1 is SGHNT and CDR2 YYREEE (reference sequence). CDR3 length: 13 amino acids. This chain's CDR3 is CASSGGLRNTIYF. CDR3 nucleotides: TGTGCCAGCAGCGGGGGCTTAAGAAACACCATATATTTT.

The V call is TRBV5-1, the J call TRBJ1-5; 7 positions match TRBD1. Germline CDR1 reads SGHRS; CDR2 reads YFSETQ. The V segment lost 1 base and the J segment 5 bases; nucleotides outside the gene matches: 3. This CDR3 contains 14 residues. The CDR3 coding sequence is TGCGCCAGCAGCTTGAGACAGGGCGATCAGCCCCAGCATTTT. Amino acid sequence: CASSLRQGDQPQHF. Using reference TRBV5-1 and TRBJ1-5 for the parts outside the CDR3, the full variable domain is KAGVTQTPRYLIKTRGQQVTLSCSPISGHRSVSWYQQTPGQGLQFLFEYFSETQRNKGNFPGRFSGRQFSNSRSEMNVSTLELGDSALYLCASSLRQGDQPQHFGDGTRLSIL.

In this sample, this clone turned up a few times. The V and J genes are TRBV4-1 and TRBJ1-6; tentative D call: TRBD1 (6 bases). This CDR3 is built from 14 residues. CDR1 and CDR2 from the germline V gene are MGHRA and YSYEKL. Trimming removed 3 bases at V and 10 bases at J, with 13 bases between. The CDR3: CASSQAWGRSPLHF. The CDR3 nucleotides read TGCGCCAGCAGCCAGGCCTGGGGGCGGTCACCCCTCCACTTT.

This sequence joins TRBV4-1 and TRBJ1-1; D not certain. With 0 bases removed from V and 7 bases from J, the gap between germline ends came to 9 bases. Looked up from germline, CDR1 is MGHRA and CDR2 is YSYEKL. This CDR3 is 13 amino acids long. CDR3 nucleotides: TGCGCCAGCAGCCAAGAGTACAGCCTTGAAGCTTTCTTT. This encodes CASSQEYSLEAFF.

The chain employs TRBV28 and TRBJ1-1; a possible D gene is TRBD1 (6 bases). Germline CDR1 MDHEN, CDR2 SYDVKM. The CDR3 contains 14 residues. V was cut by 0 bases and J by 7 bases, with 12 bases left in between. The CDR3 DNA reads TGTGCCAGCAGTTTATGGGCAGGGGACAATGAAGCTTTCTTT. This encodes CASSLWAGDNEAFF.

CDR3 sequence (DNA): TGTGCCAGCAGTTTGTTAGGGGACGAGCAGTACTTC. It is translated as CASSLLGDEQYF. V gene TRBV12-3 or TRBV12-4 combines with J gene TRBJ2-7; a possible D gene is TRBD1 (5 bases). This CDR3 spans 12 amino acids. Trimming left V 3 bases short and J 5 bases short, with 8 bases between.

CDR3 loop: CASSPGTGTNTEAFF. The CDR3 region has the DNA TGTGCCAGCAGCCCCGGGACAGGGACAAACACTGAAGCTTTCTTT. The V and J genes are TRBV9 and TRBJ1-1; 9 bases align to TRBD1. This CDR3 spans 15 amino acids. CDR1 is SGDLS, CDR2 YYNGEE, per germline. The V and J ends lost 4 bases and 2 bases, in that order; junction bases with no gene match: 6. Using reference TRBV9 and TRBJ1-1 for the parts outside the CDR3, the full variable domain is DSGVTQTPKHLITATGQRVTLRCSPRSGDLSVYWYQQSLDQGLQFLIQYYNGEERAKGNILERFSAQQFPDLHSELNLSSLELGDSALYFCASSPGTGTNTEAFFGQGTRLTVV.

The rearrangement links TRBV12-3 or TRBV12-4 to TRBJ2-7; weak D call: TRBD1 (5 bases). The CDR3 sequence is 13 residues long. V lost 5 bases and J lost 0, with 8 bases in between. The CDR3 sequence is CASSRQSSYEQYF. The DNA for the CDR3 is TGTGCCAGCAGTCGACAGAGCTCCTACGAGCAGTACTTC.

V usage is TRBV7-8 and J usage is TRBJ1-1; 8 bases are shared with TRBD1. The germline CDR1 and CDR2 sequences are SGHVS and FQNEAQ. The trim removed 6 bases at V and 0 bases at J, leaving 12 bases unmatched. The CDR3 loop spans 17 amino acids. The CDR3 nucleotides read TGTGCCAGCAGACCATGGGGGGACAGGATAATGAACACTGAAGCTTTCTTT. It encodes CASRPWGDRIMNTEAFF.

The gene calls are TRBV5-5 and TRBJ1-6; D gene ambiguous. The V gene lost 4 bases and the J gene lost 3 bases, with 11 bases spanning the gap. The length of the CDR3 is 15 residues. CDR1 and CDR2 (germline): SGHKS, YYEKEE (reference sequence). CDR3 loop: CASSSAGNYNSPLHF. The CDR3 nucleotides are TGTGCCAGCAGCAGCGCCGGGAACTATAATTCACCCCTCCACTTT.

The CDR3 coding sequence is TGTGCCAGCAGCCAGGGGGGTAGTGGCACCGGGGAGCTGTTTTTT. As protein: CASSQGGSGTGELFF. The chain uses TRBV28 and TRBJ2-2; tentative D call: TRBD1 (7 bases). The germline V gene has CDR1 MDHEN and CDR2 SYDVKM. V was shortened by 6 bases and J by 4 bases, with 15 bases between the two germline ends. This CDR3 has 15 residues.

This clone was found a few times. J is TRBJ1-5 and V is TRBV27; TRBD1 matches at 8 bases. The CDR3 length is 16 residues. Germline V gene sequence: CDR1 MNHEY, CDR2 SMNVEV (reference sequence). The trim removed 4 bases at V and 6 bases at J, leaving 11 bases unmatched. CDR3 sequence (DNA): TGTGCCAGCAGTTCCCTGGTAGGACAGGGAACTCAGCCCCAGCATTTT. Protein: CASSSLVGQGTQPQHF.

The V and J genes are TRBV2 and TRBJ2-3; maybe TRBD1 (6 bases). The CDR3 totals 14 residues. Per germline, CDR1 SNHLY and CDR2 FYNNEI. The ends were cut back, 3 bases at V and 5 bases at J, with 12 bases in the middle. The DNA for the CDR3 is TGTGCCAGCAGTGATGTTCAGGGGAGAGATACGCAGTATTTT. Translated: CASSDVQGRDTQYF.

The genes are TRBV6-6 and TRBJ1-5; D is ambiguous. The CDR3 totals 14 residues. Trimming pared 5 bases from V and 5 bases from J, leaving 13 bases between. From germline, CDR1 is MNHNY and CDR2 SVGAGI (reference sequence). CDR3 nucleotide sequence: TGTGCCAGCAGTCTACTGGGCGGGGATCAGCCCCAGCATTTT. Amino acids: CASSLLGGDQPQHF.

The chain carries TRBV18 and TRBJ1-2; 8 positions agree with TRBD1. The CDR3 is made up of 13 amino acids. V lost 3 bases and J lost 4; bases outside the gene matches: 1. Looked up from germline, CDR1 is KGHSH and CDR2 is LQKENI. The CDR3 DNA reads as TGTGCCAGCTCACCCGGGACAGGCTATGGCTACACCTTC. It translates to CASSPGTGYGYTF. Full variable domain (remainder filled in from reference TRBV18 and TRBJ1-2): NAGVMQNPRHLVRRRGQEARLRCSPMKGHSHVYWYRQLPEEGLKFMVYLQKENIIDESGMPKERFSAEFPKEGPSILRIQQVVRGDSAAYFCASSPGTGYGYTFGSGTRLTVV.

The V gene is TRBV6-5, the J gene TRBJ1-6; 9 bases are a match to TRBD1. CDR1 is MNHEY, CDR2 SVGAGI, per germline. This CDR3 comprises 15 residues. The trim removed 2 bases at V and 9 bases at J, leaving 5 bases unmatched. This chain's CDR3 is CASSYLQGARSPLHF. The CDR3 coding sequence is TGTGCCAGCAGTTACCTACAGGGGGCTCGTTCACCCCTCCACTTT.

This CDR3 is CATSARGTSGFTDTQYF. CDR3 coding DNA: TGTGCCACCAGTGCCAGAGGGACTAGCGGGTTCACAGATACGCAGTATTTT. J is TRBJ2-3 and V is TRBV24-1; 12 bases are a match to TRBD2. The CDR3 consists of 17 residues. Per germline, CDR1 KGHDR and CDR2 SFDVKD. After removal of 5 bases from V and 2 bases from J, the junction contained 7 bases not matched to a gene.